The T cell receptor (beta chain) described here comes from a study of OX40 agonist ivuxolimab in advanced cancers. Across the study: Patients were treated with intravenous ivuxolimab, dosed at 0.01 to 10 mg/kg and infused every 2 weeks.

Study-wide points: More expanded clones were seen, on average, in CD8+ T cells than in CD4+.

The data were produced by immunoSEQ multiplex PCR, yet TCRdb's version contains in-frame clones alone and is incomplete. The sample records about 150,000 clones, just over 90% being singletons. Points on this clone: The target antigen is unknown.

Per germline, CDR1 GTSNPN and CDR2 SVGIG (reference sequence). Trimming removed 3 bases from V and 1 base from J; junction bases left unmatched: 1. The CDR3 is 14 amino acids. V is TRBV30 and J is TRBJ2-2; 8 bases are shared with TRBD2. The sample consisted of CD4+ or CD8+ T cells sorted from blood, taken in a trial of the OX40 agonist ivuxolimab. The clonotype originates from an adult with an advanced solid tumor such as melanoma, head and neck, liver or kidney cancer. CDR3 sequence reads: CAWSAGGNTGELFF. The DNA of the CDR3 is TGTGCCTGGAGCGCGGGGGGGAACACCGGGGAGCTGTTTTTT.